This is a list of T cell receptor beta chains from one sample in a study of metastatic and nonmetastatic thyroid tumors. MiXCR reprocessed the PCR reads for TCRdb. In the table there are 10,000 or so clones, about a third of which are singletons. Specimen: tumor tissue. These receptors all stem from a female donor with papillary thyroid cancer or a benign thyroid nodule (not recorded which). Some clones in this sample may be carry-over from other donors' samples. Each CDR3 is given without its conserved first and last residue. Each record gives: V gene, J gene, CDR3 protein.

V gene: TRBV3-1; J gene: TRBJ2-1; CDR3 protein: ASSQAGTSGSNEQF
V gene: TRBV11-3; J gene: TRBJ2-2; CDR3 protein: ASRYSSGELF
V gene: TRBV6-5; J gene: TRBJ1-2; CDR3 protein: ASSLDGPYGYT
V gene: TRBV6-1; J gene: TRBJ1-5; CDR3 protein: ASSDDQPQH
V gene: TRBV5-1; J gene: TRBJ2-1; CDR3 protein: ASSLQTSPYYNEQF
V gene: TRBV6-2/TRBV6-3; J gene: TRBJ2-2; CDR3 protein: ASSDTGGELF
V gene: TRBV28; J gene: TRBJ2-7; CDR3 protein: ASTGLSGRARYEQY
V gene: TRBV6-5; J gene: TRBJ1-6; CDR3 protein: ASRRGLSSYNSPLH
V gene: TRBV19; J gene: TRBJ1-5; CDR3 protein: ASGRGTQH
V gene: TRBV2; J gene: TRBJ2-2; CDR3 protein: ASNPQATGELF
V gene: TRBV27; J gene: TRBJ1-5; CDR3 protein: ASSFKGYSNQPQH
V gene: TRBV5-1; J gene: TRBJ2-7; CDR3 protein: ASSWTGGKHEQY
V gene: TRBV2; J gene: TRBJ2-2; CDR3 protein: ASSERQNTGELF
V gene: TRBV30; J gene: TRBJ2-7; CDR3 protein: ARRYVSGSHEQY
V gene: TRBV18; J gene: TRBJ2-7; CDR3 protein: ASSPPASGRYEQY
V gene: TRBV6-2/TRBV6-3; J gene: TRBJ1-1; CDR3 protein: ASSYDRNTEAF
V gene: TRBV11-1; J gene: TRBJ1-6; CDR3 protein: ASSLRVTGDESPLH
V gene: TRBV6-2/TRBV6-3; J gene: TRBJ2-2; CDR3 protein: ASRGLAGGRGTGELF
V gene: TRBV6-6; J gene: TRBJ1-1; CDR3 protein: ASSFSGNTEAF
V gene: TRBV28; J gene: TRBJ1-2; CDR3 protein: ASSQGWSVKNYGYT
V gene: TRBV28; J gene: TRBJ2-5; CDR3 protein: ASSFRTDGRGVETQY
V gene: TRBV6-2/TRBV6-3; J gene: TRBJ1-6; CDR3 protein: ASTAYRVSPLH
V gene: TRBV19; J gene: TRBJ2-1; CDR3 protein: ASSMGLATYNEQF
V gene: TRBV7-2; J gene: TRBJ2-3; CDR3 protein: ASSFSGSTDTQY
V gene: TRBV9; J gene: TRBJ2-1; CDR3 protein: ASSEMTRLSTSGKYNEQF
V gene: TRBV11-2; J gene: TRBJ1-3; CDR3 protein: ASSPPGVNWITIY
V gene: TRBV28; J gene: TRBJ2-2; CDR3 protein: ASSLEQGAFGELF
V gene: TRBV5-1; J gene: TRBJ1-4; CDR3 protein: ASSPRGPATNEKLF
V gene: TRBV27; J gene: TRBJ2-5; CDR3 protein: ASSSGLAGGPGQETQY
V gene: TRBV11-2; J gene: TRBJ2-1; CDR3 protein: ASSSGLAGAILGNEQF
V gene: TRBV12-3/TRBV12-4; J gene: TRBJ2-1; CDR3 protein: ASSSRTWMNNEQF
V gene: TRBV27; J gene: TRBJ2-1; CDR3 protein: ASRGASGYNEQF
V gene: TRBV20-1; J gene: TRBJ1-2; CDR3 protein: SARALGQGGGYT
V gene: TRBV6-1; J gene: TRBJ2-1; CDR3 protein: ASSDTGTSGINEQF
V gene: TRBV19; J gene: TRBJ2-7; CDR3 protein: ASSAGGPEQY
V gene: TRBV19; J gene: TRBJ2-3; CDR3 protein: ASSAVDRTDTQY
V gene: TRBV30; J gene: TRBJ1-4; CDR3 protein: AWSVTGMSNEKLF
V gene: TRBV11-2; J gene: TRBJ2-1; CDR3 protein: ASSLLGTSGPAANEQF
V gene: TRBV27; J gene: TRBJ2-7; CDR3 protein: ASSLSFFGTRPIEQY
V gene: TRBV28; J gene: TRBJ1-1; CDR3 protein: ASSLNLNTEAF